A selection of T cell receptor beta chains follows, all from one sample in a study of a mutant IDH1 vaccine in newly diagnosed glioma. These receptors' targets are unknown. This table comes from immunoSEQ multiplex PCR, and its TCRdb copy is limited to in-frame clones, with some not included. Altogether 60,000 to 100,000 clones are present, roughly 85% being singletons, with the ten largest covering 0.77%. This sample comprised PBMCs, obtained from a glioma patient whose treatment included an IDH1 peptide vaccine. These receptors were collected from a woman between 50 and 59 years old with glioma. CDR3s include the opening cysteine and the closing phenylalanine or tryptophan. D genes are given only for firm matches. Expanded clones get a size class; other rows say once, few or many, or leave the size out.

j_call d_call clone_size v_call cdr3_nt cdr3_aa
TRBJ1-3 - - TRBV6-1 TGTGCCACCTCCACCCGGTCTGGAAACACCATATATTTT CATSTRSGNTIYF
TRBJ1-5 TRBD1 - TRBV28 TGTGCCAGCAGTTTCCCCGGACAGGGCGTATCATATCAGCCCCAGCATTTT CASSFPGQGVSYQPQHF
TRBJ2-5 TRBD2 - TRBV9 TGTGCCAGCGGGCCCGGGGGGACGACGCAAGAGACCCAGTACTTC CASGPGGTTQETQYF
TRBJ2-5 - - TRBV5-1 TGCGCCAGCAGCCAAACCCAAGAGACCCAGTACTTC CASSQTQETQYF
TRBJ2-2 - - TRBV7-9 TGTGCCAGCAGCTTAATCACCACCGGGGAGCTGTTTTTT CASSLITTGELFF
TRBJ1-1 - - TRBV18 TGTGCCAGCTCACCAGAGGGGAGAGCTGAAGCTTTCTTT CASSPEGRAEAFF
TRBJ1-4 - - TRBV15 TGTGCCACCAGCAGAGATCGGTCTCGACTTAATGAAAAACTGTTTTTT CATSRDRSRLNEKLFF
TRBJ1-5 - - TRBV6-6 TGTGCCAGCAGTCCAGGGCAAGACAATCAGCCCCAGCATTTT CASSPGQDNQPQHF
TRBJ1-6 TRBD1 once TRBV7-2 TGTGCCAGCAGCTTATCTCCGGGACAGGGATTGGATCCACCCCTCCACTTT CASSLSPGQGLDPPLHF
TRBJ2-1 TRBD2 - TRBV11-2 TGTGCCAGCTCCCGGGGGGCGGGAGGGCCCGATGAGCAGTTCTTC CASSRGAGGPDEQFF
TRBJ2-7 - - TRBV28 TGTGCCAGCAGTTTAGGTCCTTCCGTTTTCGAGCAGCACTTC CASSLGPSVFEQHF
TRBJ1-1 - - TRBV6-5 TGTGCCACTATGAGAGGGGGGTCCTACACTGAAGCTTTCTTT CATMRGGSYTEAFF
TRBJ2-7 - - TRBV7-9 TGTGCCAGCAGCTTAGATCCCAGCTACGAGCAGTACTTC CASSLDPSYEQYF
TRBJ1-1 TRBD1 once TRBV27 TGTGCCAGCAGTTTACCAGGGGGATCCGCTGAAGCTTTCTTT CASSLPGGSAEAFF
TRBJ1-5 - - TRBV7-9 TGTGCCAGCAGCTTAGTGGGGCCAGGGGCCCTAGGGAGCAATCAGCCCCAGCATTTT CASSLVGPGALGSNQPQHF
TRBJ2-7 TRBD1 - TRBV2 TGTGCCAGCCGCCGTGACAGGGGGCTGTACGAGCAGTACTTC CASRRDRGLYEQYF
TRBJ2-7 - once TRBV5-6 TGTGCCAGCAGCCTCCCCGGAGGGACAAACTACGAGCAGTACTTC CASSLPGGTNYEQYF